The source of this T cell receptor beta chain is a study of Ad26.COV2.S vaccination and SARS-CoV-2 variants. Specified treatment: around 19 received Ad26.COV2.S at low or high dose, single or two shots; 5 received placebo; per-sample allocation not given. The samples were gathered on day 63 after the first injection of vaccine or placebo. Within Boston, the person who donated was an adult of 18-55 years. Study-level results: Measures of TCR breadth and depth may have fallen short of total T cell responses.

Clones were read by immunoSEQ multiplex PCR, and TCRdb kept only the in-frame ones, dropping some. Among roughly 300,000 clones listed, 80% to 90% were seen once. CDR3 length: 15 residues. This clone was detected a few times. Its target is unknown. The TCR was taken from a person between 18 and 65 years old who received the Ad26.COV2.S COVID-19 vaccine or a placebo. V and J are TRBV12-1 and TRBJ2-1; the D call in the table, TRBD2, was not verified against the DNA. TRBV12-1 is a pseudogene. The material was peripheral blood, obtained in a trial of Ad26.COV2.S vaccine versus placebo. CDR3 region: CASSPGLVSYNEQFF. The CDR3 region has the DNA TGTGCCAGCAGCCCGGGACTAGTTTCCTACAATGAGCAGTTCTTC.